The rows below give T cell receptor beta chains drawn from one sample of a study of cytotoxic CD8 clonotypes in ibrutinib-treated CLL. The data were produced by immunoSEQ multiplex PCR, yet TCRdb's version contains in-frame clones alone and is incomplete. In the table there are about 57,000 clones, roughly 50% of which are singletons. Sequenced here: PBMCs, sampled after 24 months of ibrutinib treatment. All receptors derive from a human donor with chronic lymphocytic leukemia. CDR3s include the opening cysteine and the closing phenylalanine or tryptophan. The order of the fields is CDR3 protein, CDR3 DNA, J gene, clone size, V gene, D gene. D genes are given only for firm matches. The size of a clone is reported for some rows only, either as once, few or many, or as a class for expanded clones.

CASAGSEDNSPLHF TGTGCCAGCGCAGGGTCGGAGGATAATTCACCCCTCCACTTT TRBJ1-6 few TRBV28 .
CASSQPNTRNEKLFF TGTGCCAGCAGCCAACCTAACACCCGTAATGAAAAACTGTTTTTT TRBJ1-4 once TRBV4-2 .
CASSLEEMQGAWNSPLHF TGTGCCAGCAGCTTGGAGGAGATGCAGGGGGCCTGGAATTCACCCCTCCACTTT TRBJ1-6 . TRBV5-5 TRBD1
CASSLAAGGPYEQYF TGCGCCAGCAGCTTGGCTGCGGGAGGGCCCTACGAGCAGTACTTC TRBJ2-7 . TRBV5-1 TRBD2
CAWGQTLFHEQFF TGTGCCTGGGGACAGACACTCTTCCATGAGCAGTTCTTC TRBJ2-1 . TRBV30 .
CASSPKLAGNGELFF TGCGCCAGCAGCCCTAAACTAGCGGGAAACGGGGAGCTGTTTTTT TRBJ2-2 . TRBV5-1 TRBD2
CASSLGRRDTEAFF TGTGCCAGCAGCTTAGGACGACGGGACACTGAAGCTTTCTTT TRBJ1-1 . TRBV13 .
CASSLEGLVSYNEQFF TGTGCCAGCAGCTTAGAGGGACTAGTATCCTACAATGAGCAGTTCTTC TRBJ2-1 . TRBV13 TRBD2
CASKGAREAFF TGTGCCAGCAAAGGGGCCCGTGAAGCTTTCTTT TRBJ1-1 few TRBV28 .
CASSLAAPSGRTYEQYF TGCGCCAGCAGCTTGGCCGCCCCTAGCGGGCGTACCTACGAGCAGTACTTC TRBJ2-7 . TRBV5-1 TRBD2
CASSLRVSVPNEQFF TGTGCCAGCAGCTTGAGAGTATCGGTACCCAATGAGCAGTTCTTC TRBJ2-1 . TRBV7-9 .
CASSGPSGESSYNEQFF TGTGCCAGCAGTGGGCCTAGCGGGGAGTCCTCCTACAATGAGCAGTTCTTC TRBJ2-1 . TRBV2 TRBD2
CASSPLVRTDTQYF TGTGCCAGCAGCCCACTGGTCCGGACAGATACGCAGTATTTT TRBJ2-3 . TRBV4-2 .
CASSSGLLGDTQYF TGTGCCAGCAGCTCGGGACTCCTTGGAGATACGCAGTATTTT TRBJ2-3 . TRBV5-4 .
CASGTWGEKLFF TGTGCCAGCGGGACGTGGGGTGAAAAACTGTTTTTT TRBJ1-4 . TRBV10-3 .
CASSPSGYF TGTGCCAGCAGCCCCTCTGGGTACTTC TRBJ2-4 . TRBV3-1/TRBV3-2 .
CASSLGRGTIF TGTGCCAGCAGCTTAGGCCGGGGCACGATCTTC TRBJ2-7 . TRBV11-2 .
CASSHRLAGDSTTGELFF TGCGCCAGCAGCCACCGACTAGCGGGAGACTCGACCACCGGGGAGCTGTTTTTT TRBJ2-2 . TRBV4-1 TRBD2
CASSPRTLTLNYGYTF TGTGCCAGCAGCCCCCGGACCTTGACCCTTAACTATGGCTACACCTTC TRBJ1-2 . TRBV9 .
CASSGRFEAFF TGCGCCAGCAGCGGCCGATTTGAAGCTTTCTTT TRBJ1-1 . TRBV5-1 .
CASSLPGTGGHNEQFF TGTGCCAGCAGTTTGCCCGGGACAGGGGGGCACAATGAGCAGTTCTTC TRBJ2-1 . TRBV28 TRBD1
CASTPRTGASRTEAFF TGTGCCAGTACCCCCCGGACAGGGGCATCGAGAACTGAAGCTTTCTTT TRBJ1-1 . TRBV19 TRBD1
CASSLRGAGLNTGELFF TGTGCCAGCAGCTTAAGGGGGGCGGGATTGAACACCGGGGAGCTGTTTTTT TRBJ2-2 . TRBV7-2 .
CASRRDNSNQPQHF TGTGCCAGCAGGCGGGACAATAGCAATCAGCCCCAGCATTTT TRBJ1-5 . TRBV6-6 .
CASSQSWDASYEQYF TGCGCCAGCAGTCAATCCTGGGACGCCTCCTACGAGCAGTACTTC TRBJ2-7 . TRBV23-1 .
CASSRSQGSSNQPQHF TGTGCCAGCAGTCGTTCACAGGGTAGTAGCAATCAGCCCCAGCATTTT TRBJ1-5 few TRBV2 .
CASSPLLAGEETQYF TGTGCCAGCTCACCACTACTAGCGGGCGAAGAGACCCAGTACTTC TRBJ2-5 . TRBV18 TRBD2
CAPGLAGAGELFF TGTGCCCCCGGGCTAGCGGGCGCCGGGGAGCTGTTTTTT TRBJ2-2 . TRBV7-9 TRBD2
CASSSGQGKTVSKFYEQYF TGTGCCAGCAGTTCCGGTCAGGGAAAGACAGTGTCAAAATTCTACGAGCAGTACTTC TRBJ2-7 . TRBV27 .
CASSSSWPNIEAFF TGTGCCAGCAGTTCTTCTTGGCCTAATATCGAAGCTTTCTTT TRBJ1-1 . TRBV28 .
CASSREETQYF TGTGCCAGCAGCCGAGAAGAGACCCAGTACTTC TRBJ2-5 . TRBV7-2 .
CASSSPIAGNQETQYF TGTGCCAGCAGTTCGCCCATAGCGGGAAACCAAGAGACCCAGTACTTC TRBJ2-5 . TRBV28 TRBD2
CSARQGYEQYF TGCAGTGCCAGACAGGGGTACGAGCAGTACTTC TRBJ2-7 . TRBV20-1 TRBD1
CASPWTGLNYGYTF TGTGCCAGCCCATGGACAGGACTTAACTATGGCTACACCTTC TRBJ1-2 . TRBV21-1 .
CASSVTSNEQFF TGTGCCAGCAGTGTTACTAGCAATGAGCAGTTCTTC TRBJ2-1 once TRBV6-5 .